This entry features one T cell receptor beta chain sequence. Germline V gene lookup returns CDR1 MNHEY and CDR2 SMNVEV (reference sequence). The CDR3 runs to 17 residues. With V trimmed by 3 bases and J by 4 bases, 11 bases remained unmatched. CD8 cells regarded as naive lacked CD45RO, were positively chosen for CCR7, and omitted terminally differentiated effector memory CD45RA+ cells. The source of the sample is a study of shared clonotypes between healthy human individuals. Using immunoSEQ multiplex PCR, the repertoire was profiled, and TCRdb retains in-frame clones only, with some absent. This sample has about 2.2 million clones; about 93% occur once, and the top ten carry about 1.6%.

The J gene is TRBJ2-2, the V gene TRBV27; TRBD1 aligns across 7 bases. The sequence was collected from a man younger than 35 in good health. Some clones in this sample may be carry-over from other donors' samples. Sample: naive CD8+ T cells from PBMCs. The chain's CDR3 is CASSLRTGHRGTGELFF. The CDR3 nucleotides are TGTGCCAGCAGTTTGCGGACAGGACATCGAGGCACCGGGGAGCTGTTTTTT.